This passage covers 25 T cell receptor beta chains from one sample sequenced in a study of T cells after yellow fever vaccination. TCRdb re-called the 5' RACE reads through MiXCR, storing one row per CDR3 protein. In the table there are approximately 74,000 distinct CDR3 sequences, around 6.2% of which are singletons. The material was CD4+ T cells sorted from PBMCs, obtained around 14 days after the first yellow fever vaccination. These receptors all come from a man aged 18 to 30 who received the YFV17D yellow fever vaccine.

At least ten counts were recorded for this clonotype. DNA of the CDR3: TGTGCCAGCAGCCGCCGGAACACTGAAGCTTTCTTT. Translating it yields CASSRRNTEAFF. The V call is TRBV7-2, the J call TRBJ1-1, with D uncertain. V gave up 5 bases and J gave up 1 base, with 5 bases separating them. In germline, CDR1 is SGHTA, CDR2 FQGNSA. There are 12 residues in the CDR3.

This clonotype was seen repeatedly, ten times or more. The chain is built from TRBV4-2 and TRBJ1-3, with 7 bases matching TRBD1. The CDR3 has 14 residues. Germline V gives CDR1 LGHNA, CDR2 YNFKEQ. V trimming: 3 bases; J trimming: 4 bases; junction bases outside the gene matches: 3. The CDR3 DNA reads TGTGCCAGCAGCCATGGACAGGAGGGAAACACCATATATTTT. This codes for CASSHGQEGNTIYF.

The table lists this clonotype with many counts. The chain is built from TRBV12-3 or TRBV12-4 and TRBJ2-3; 10 bases are a match to TRBD2. The CDR3 loop spans 12 amino acids. V lost 7 bases to trimming and J lost 10 bases; unmatched junction nucleotides: 5. The CDR3 loop reads CASNLAGVAQYF. CDR3 bases: TGTGCCAGCAATCTAGCGGGGGTCGCGCAGTATTTT.

In this sample, this clonotype turned up many times. The chain recombines TRBV20-1 with TRBJ1-2; TRBD1 aligns across 8 bases. The V and J ends lost 3 bases and 8 bases, in that order; junction bases with no gene match: 8. Germline V lookup: CDR1 DFQATT, CDR2 SNEGSKA (reference sequence). This CDR3 is built from 13 residues. The CDR3, as DNA: TGCAGTGCTAGCCAGGGGGCCATGGGCGGCTACACCTTC. It translates to CSASQGAMGGYTF.

This clonotype was picked up many times. This may arise from a read error, as a much more abundant clone is one base away. The gene calls are TRBV5-1 and TRBJ1-1; D remains unclear. Trimming took 2 bases from V and 9 from J, leaving 11 bases between them. The CDR3 loop spans 12 amino acids. Germline V lookup: CDR1 SGHRS, CDR2 YFSETQ. CDR3 residues: CASSFEGPQAFF. CDR3 nucleotides: TGCGCCAGCAGCTTTGAAGGACCCCAAGCTTTCTTT.

Ten or more counts support this clonotype. The chain is built from TRBV6-5 and TRBJ1-5; D remains ambiguous. The CDR3 has 14 amino acids. V was shortened by 5 bases and J by 0 bases, with 8 bases between the two germline ends. CDR1 is MNHEY, CDR2 SVGAGI, per germline. CDR3 region: CASSISYSNQPQHF. The CDR3 DNA reads as TGTGCCAGCAGTATAAGTTATAGCAATCAGCCCCAGCATTTT.

This clonotype was observed a handful of times. The rearrangement joins TRBV5-1 to TRBJ2-3; TRBD2 matches 8 bases. With 2 bases clipped from V and 0 bases from J, the junction kept 8 bases outside the gene matches. This CDR3 spans 17 amino acids. CDR1 and CDR2 from the germline V gene are SGHRS and YFSETQ. CDR3 in DNA: TGCGCCAGCAGCTTCCATCGTTCTAGCGGGAGCACAGATACGCAGTATTTT. This encodes CASSFHRSSGSTDTQYF.

This clonotype occurred many times. The V call is TRBV15, the J call TRBJ1-5; 11 bases agree with TRBD1. The CDR3 is 17 residues long. CDR1 LNHNV and CDR2 YYDKDF come from the germline V gene (reference sequence). The J segment lost 6 bases and the V segment lost 3 bases, leaving 10 bases of the junction unmatched. The CDR3 DNA reads as TGTGCCACCAGCAGGGTGATGGACAGGGGGCGAGGTCAGCCCCAGCATTTT. It specifies CATSRVMDRGRGQPQHF.

In this sample, this clonotype turned up many times. V and J are TRBV18 and TRBJ2-5; D is unresolved. Trimming removed 1 base from V and 4 bases from J, with 4 bases in between. Looked up from germline, CDR1 is KGHSH and CDR2 is LQKENI. The CDR3 spans 12 residues. As DNA, the CDR3 is TGTGCCAGCTCACCACGGAGAGAGACCCAGTACTTC. Amino acids: CASSPRRETQYF.

At least ten counts were recorded for this clonotype. The V gene is TRBV20-1, the J gene TRBJ1-4; D is unresolved. Germline V gene sequence: CDR1 DFQATT, CDR2 SNEGSKA (reference sequence). This CDR3 comprises 12 residues. The V gene lost 3 bases and the J gene lost 5 bases, with 7 bases spanning the gap. As DNA, the CDR3 is TGCAGTGCTAGCCCCGGGAATGAAAAACTGTTTTTT. Encoded protein: CSASPGNEKLFF.

This clonotype was recorded many times. The chain employs TRBV20-1 and TRBJ2-1; TRBD2 agrees at 12 bases. The V segment lost 1 base and the J segment 0 bases; nucleotides outside the gene matches: 1. Germline V gene lookup returns CDR1 DFQATT and CDR2 SNEGSKA (reference sequence). This CDR3 is 16 amino acids long. CDR3 nucleotides: TGCAGTGCTAGAGGACTAGCGGGGGACTCCTACAATGAGCAGTTCTTC. This gives the protein CSARGLAGDSYNEQFF.

This clonotype was observed at least ten times. V gene TRBV20-1 combines with J gene TRBJ2-7, with D tentatively TRBD2 (6 bases). Germline CDR1 and CDR2: DFQATT and SNEGSKA (reference sequence). V was pared by 6 bases and J by 6 bases, with 24 bases between. This CDR3 is built from 15 residues. CDR3 region: CSAITSGLAMGEQYF. CDR3 sequence (DNA): TGCAGTGCCATAACGTCGGGGCTAGCGATGGGCGAGCAGTACTTC.

In this sample, this clonotype turned up many times. This chain uses TRBV5-6 with TRBJ2-7; the D gene is possibly TRBD2 (7 bases). The germline CDR1 and CDR2 sequences are SGHDT and YYEEEE. Trimming removed 2 bases at V and 0 bases at J, with 21 bases between. The CDR3 covers 18 residues. The CDR3 sequence: CASSFGDGGPTSSYEQYV. In DNA, the CDR3 is TGTGCCAGCAGCTTTGGGGACGGGGGGCCCACATCCTCCTACGAGCAGTACGTC.

This clonotype was recorded many times. The chain links TRBV24-1 to TRBJ2-3; 12 bases fit TRBD2. The CDR3 length is 19 residues. CDR1 is KGHDR, CDR2 SFDVKD, per germline. V dropped 4 bases and J dropped 2; count of bases not matched to a gene: 12. The CDR3 here is CATSDSGLAGPIATDTQYF. CDR3 nucleotide sequence: TGTGCCACCAGTGACTCGGGACTAGCGGGCCCGATCGCCACAGATACGCAGTATTTT.

This clonotype was picked up many times. The genes are TRBV10-3 and TRBJ2-5; the match to TRBD2 covers 9 bases. The CDR3 covers 15 residues. V lost 6 bases, J lost 4 bases, and 9 bases stayed unmatched. The germline V gene has CDR1 ENHRY and CDR2 SYGVKD. The CDR3 nucleotides are TGTGCCATCAGCCCGGGGGGCGGGAGGGCAGAGACCCAGTACTTC. Translation gives CAISPGGGRAETQYF.

This clonotype occurred many times. This rearrangement joins TRBV2 to TRBJ1-2; D is possibly TRBD1 (5 bases). The length of the CDR3 is 12 residues. The V end was cut by 4 bases, the J end by 3 bases, with 6 bases between. The germline gives CDR1 SNHLY, CDR2 FYNNEI. This chain's CDR3 is CASSVTDYGYTF. The CDR3 DNA sequence: TGTGCCAGCAGTGTGACAGACTATGGCTACACCTTC.

On this clonotype: A much larger clone is a single base away; this may be a read error. J is TRBJ1-1 and V is TRBV7-9, with a tentative D call TRBD1 (5 bases). V was trimmed by 5 bases and J by 4 bases, leaving 14 bases between them. There are 14 residues in the CDR3. The V gene's germline CDR1 is SEHNR and CDR2 FQNEAQ (reference sequence). In DNA, the CDR3 is TGTGCCAGCAGCGAGATCGGGGGGAGCACTGAAGCTTTCTTT. This translates into CASSEIGGSTEAFF.

The table lists this clonotype with many counts. The rearrangement links TRBV12-5 to TRBJ1-5, with a possible D match to TRBD1 (6 bases). V gave up 3 bases and J gave up 3 bases, with 15 bases separating them. The CDR3 length is 16 residues. Germline V gene lookup returns CDR1 LGHNT and CDR2 FRNRAP. CDR3 coding DNA: TGTGCTAGTGGTTTAATCGTTACAGGGCTCAATCAGCCCCAGCATTTT. Amino acid sequence: CASGLIVTGLNQPQHF.

This clonotype was counted at least ten times. This sequence joins TRBV9 and TRBJ2-5, with 14 bases identical to TRBD2. The germline V gene has CDR1 SGDLS and CDR2 YYNGEE. The CDR3 sequence is 15 residues long. Losses at the gene ends were 4 bases for V and 5 bases for J; bases not matched to a gene: 4. DNA of the CDR3: TGTGCCAGCAGCACCCGGACTAGCGGGGGGGAGACCCAGTACTTC. It translates to CASSTRTSGGETQYF.

This clonotype appeared many times. The genes are TRBV15 and TRBJ1-2; 7 bases are a match to TRBD1. The CDR3 consists of 15 residues. V shed 5 bases and J 0 bases; nucleotides not matched to a gene: 6. Germline V CDR1 and CDR2: LNHNV, YYDKDF (reference sequence). This CDR3 is CATSSRGDSNYGYTF. CDR3 bases: TGTGCCACCAGCTCCAGGGGGGACTCTAACTATGGCTACACCTTC.

This clonotype was seen at least ten times. The V call is TRBV7-8, the J call TRBJ1-6; tentative D call: TRBD1 (5 bases). The CDR3 contains 16 residues. Germline-derived CDR1 and CDR2 are SGHVS and FQNEAQ. The ends were cut back, 7 bases at V and 12 bases at J, with 25 bases in the middle. The CDR3 loop reads CASTRDRTTVGGPLHF. For the CDR3, the DNA is TGTGCCAGCACCCGTGATCGAACGACAGTGGGGGGACCCCTCCACTTT.

The table lists this clonotype with many counts. V is TRBV12-3 or TRBV12-4 and J is TRBJ2-7; the match to TRBD1 covers 7 bases. Unmatched junction bases numbered 9, after V lost 6 bases and J lost 1 base. This CDR3 comprises 15 residues. As DNA, the CDR3 is TGTGCCAGCAGCCAAACCGCACAGGGGTCCTACGAGCAGTACTTC. Its translation is CASSQTAQGSYEQYF.

This clonotype was recorded many times. The chain has TRBV9 and TRBJ2-3; D is possibly TRBD2 (6 bases). V lost 2 bases, J lost 10 bases, and 11 bases lay in between. This CDR3 spans 12 amino acids. Germline CDR1 SGDLS, CDR2 YYNGEE. The CDR3 loop is CASSVSGGPQYF. The DNA of the CDR3 is TGTGCCAGCAGCGTTTCCGGGGGACCGCAGTATTTT.

This clonotype appeared many times. The chain uses TRBV6-1 and TRBJ2-5; TRBD1 aligns across 9 bases. The CDR3 length is 17 residues. Germline assignment: CDR1 MNHNS and CDR2 SASEGT. Unmatched junction bases numbered 13, after V lost 6 bases and J lost 2 bases. CDR3 nucleotide sequence: TGTGCCAGCAGGCCTCCCTACAGGGGGCCAATTCAAGAGACCCAGTACTTC. This gives the protein CASRPPYRGPIQETQYF.

The sample holds many counts of this clonotype. The chain links TRBV5-8 to TRBJ2-1; 9 bases line up with TRBD2. The V gene's germline CDR1 is SGHTS and CDR2 YDEGEE. The CDR3 contains 15 residues. The trim removed 1 base at V and 5 bases at J, leaving 4 bases unmatched. CDR3 residues: CASSLTGLANNEQFF. The CDR3 nucleotides read TGTGCCAGCAGCTTGACGGGACTAGCTAACAATGAGCAGTTCTTC. Full variable domain (outside the CDR3, taken from reference TRBV5-8 and TRBJ2-1): EAGVTQSPTHLIKTRGQQATLRCSPISGHTSVYWYQQALGLGLQFLLWYDEGEERNRGNFPPRFSGRQFPNYSSELNVNALELEDSALYLCASSLTGLANNEQFFGPGTRLTVL.